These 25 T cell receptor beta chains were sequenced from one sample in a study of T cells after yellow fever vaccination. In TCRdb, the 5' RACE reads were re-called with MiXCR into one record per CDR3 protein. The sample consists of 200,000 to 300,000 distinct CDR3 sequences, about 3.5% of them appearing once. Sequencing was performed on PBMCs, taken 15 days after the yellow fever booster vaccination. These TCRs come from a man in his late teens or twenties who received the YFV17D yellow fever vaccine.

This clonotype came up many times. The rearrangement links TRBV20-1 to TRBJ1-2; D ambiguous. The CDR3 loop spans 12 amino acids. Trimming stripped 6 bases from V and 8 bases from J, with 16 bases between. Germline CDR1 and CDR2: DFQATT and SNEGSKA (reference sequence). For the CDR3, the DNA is TGCAGTGCCCAGGAGGGAGCTAACGGCTACACCTTC. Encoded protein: CSAQEGANGYTF.

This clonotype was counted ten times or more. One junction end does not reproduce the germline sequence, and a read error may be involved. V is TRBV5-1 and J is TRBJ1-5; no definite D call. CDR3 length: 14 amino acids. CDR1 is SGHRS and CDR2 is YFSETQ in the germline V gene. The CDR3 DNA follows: TGCGCCAGCAGATTGGACGCCGGCAATCAGCCCCAGCATTTT. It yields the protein CASRLDAGNQPQHF.

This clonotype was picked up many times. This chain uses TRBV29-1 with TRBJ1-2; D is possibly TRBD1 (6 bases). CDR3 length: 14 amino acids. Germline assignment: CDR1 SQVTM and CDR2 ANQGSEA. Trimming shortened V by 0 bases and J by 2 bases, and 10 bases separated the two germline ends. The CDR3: CSVEDLQGNYGYTF. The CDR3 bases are TGCAGCGTTGAAGATCTTCAGGGGAACTATGGCTACACCTTC.

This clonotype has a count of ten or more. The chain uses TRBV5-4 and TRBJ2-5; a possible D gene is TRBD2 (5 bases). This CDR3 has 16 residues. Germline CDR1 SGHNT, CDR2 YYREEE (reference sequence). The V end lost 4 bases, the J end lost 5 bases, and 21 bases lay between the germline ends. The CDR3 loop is CASSPYSRPREETQYF. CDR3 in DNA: TGTGCCAGCAGCCCCTACTCCCGACCTAGGGAGGAGACCCAGTACTTC.

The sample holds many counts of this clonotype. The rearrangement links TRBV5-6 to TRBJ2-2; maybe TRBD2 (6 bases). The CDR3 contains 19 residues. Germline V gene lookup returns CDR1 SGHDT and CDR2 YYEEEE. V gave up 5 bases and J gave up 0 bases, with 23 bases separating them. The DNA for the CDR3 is TGTGCCAGCAGTTGGGTATTCGGGACGACTAGGGCGAACACCGGGGAGCTGTTTTTT. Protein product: CASSWVFGTTRANTGELFF. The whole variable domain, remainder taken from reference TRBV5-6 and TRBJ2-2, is DAGVTQSPTHLIKTRGQQVTLRCSPKSGHDTVSWYQQALGQGPQFIFQYYEEEERQRGNFPDRFSGHQFPNYSSELNVNALLLGDSALYLCASSWVFGTTRANTGELFFGEGSRLTVL.

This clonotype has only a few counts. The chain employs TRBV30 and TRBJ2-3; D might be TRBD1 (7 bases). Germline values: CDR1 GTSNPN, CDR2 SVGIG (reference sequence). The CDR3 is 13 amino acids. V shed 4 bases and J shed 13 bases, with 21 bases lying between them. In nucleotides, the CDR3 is TGTGCCTGGACCTCAAGGGGGCTAGCGTCCAAGTATTTT. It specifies CAWTSRGLASKYF.

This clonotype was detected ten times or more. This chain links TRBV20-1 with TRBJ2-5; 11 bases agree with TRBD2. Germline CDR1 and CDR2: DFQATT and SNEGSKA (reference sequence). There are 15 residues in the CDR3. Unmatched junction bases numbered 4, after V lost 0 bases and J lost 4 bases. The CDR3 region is CSARDPLAGGETQYF. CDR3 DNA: TGCAGTGCTAGAGATCCGCTAGCGGGGGGAGAGACCCAGTACTTC.

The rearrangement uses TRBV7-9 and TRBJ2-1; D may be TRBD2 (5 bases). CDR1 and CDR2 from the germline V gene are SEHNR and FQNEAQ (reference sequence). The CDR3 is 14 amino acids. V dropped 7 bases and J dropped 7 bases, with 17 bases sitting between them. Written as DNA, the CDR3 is TGTGCCAGCACCGCGGGTCGGGTGGAAAATGAGCAGTTCTTC. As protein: CASTAGRVENEQFF.

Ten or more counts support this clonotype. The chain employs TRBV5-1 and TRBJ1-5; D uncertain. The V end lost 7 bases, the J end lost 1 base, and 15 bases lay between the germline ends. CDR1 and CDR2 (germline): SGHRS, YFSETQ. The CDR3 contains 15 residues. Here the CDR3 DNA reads TGCGCCAGCGATCTCGCGAATCGGAGCAATCAGCCCCAGCATTTT. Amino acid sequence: CASDLANRSNQPQHF.

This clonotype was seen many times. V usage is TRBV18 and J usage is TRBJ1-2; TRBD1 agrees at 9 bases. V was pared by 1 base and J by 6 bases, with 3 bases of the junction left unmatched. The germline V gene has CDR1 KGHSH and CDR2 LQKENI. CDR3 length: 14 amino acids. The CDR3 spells CASSPRQGEDGYTF. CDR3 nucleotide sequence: TGTGCCAGCTCACCACGACAGGGGGAGGATGGCTACACCTTC.

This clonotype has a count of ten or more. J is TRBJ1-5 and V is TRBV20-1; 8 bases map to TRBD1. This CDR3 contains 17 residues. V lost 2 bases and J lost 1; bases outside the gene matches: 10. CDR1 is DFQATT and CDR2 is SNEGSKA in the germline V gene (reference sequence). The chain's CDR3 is CSARSQDQGASNQPQHF. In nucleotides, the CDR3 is TGCAGTGCTAGAAGTCAGGATCAGGGGGCGAGCAATCAGCCCCAGCATTTT.

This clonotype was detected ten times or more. The CDR3 bases are TGCGCCAGCAGCTTTTGGCCCGAAGAGCAGTACTTC. It translates to CASSFWPEEQYF. The chain uses TRBV5-1 and TRBJ2-7; D is ambiguous. V shed 2 bases and J shed 7 bases, with 10 bases lying between them. Germline V CDR1 and CDR2: SGHRS, YFSETQ. The CDR3 is 12 residues long.

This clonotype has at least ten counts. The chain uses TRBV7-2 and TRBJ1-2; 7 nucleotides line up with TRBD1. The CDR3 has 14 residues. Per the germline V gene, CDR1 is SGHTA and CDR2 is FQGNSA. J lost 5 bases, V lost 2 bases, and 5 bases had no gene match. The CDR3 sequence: CASSLNPGQYGYTF. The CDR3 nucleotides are TGTGCCAGCAGCTTAAACCCGGGACAGTATGGCTACACCTTC.

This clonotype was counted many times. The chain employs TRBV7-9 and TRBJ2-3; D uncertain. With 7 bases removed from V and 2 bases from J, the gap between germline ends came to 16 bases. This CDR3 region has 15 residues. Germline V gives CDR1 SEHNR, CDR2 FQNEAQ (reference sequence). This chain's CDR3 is CASTPSGGNTDTQYF. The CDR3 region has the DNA TGTGCCAGCACCCCCTCGGGTGGAAACACAGATACGCAGTATTTT.

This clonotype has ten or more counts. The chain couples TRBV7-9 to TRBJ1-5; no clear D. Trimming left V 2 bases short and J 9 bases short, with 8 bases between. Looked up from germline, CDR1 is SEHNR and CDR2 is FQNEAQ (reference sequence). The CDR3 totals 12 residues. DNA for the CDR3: TGTGCCAGCAGCTTAAGCGGTTGGCCCCAGCATTTT. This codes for CASSLSGWPQHF. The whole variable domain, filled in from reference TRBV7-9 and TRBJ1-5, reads DTGVSQNPRHKITKRGQNVTFRCDPISEHNRLYWYRQTLGQGPEFLTYFQNEAQLEKSRLLSDRFSAERPKGSFSTLEIQRTEQGDSAMYLCASSLSGWPQHFGDGTRLSIL.

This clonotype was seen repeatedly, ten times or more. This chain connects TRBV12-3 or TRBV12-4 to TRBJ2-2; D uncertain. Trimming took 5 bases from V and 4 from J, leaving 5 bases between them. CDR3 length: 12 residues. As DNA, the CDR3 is TGTGCCAGCAGTAGATTCACCGGGGAGCTGTTTTTT. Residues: CASSRFTGELFF.

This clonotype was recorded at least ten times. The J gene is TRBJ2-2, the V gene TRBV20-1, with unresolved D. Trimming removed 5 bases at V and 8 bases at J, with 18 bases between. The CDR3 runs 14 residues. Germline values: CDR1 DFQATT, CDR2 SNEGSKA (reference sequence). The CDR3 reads CSARHPAKSGELFF. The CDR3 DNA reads TGCAGTGCTCGACACCCCGCGAAGTCTGGGGAGCTGTTTTTT.

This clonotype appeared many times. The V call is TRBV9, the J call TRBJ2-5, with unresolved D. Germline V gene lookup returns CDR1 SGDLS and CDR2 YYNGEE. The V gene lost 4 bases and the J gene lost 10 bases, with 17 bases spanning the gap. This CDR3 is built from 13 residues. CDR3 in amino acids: CASSSLGVPLQYF. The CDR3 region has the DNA TGTGCCAGCAGCTCCCTAGGAGTTCCCCTCCAGTACTTC.

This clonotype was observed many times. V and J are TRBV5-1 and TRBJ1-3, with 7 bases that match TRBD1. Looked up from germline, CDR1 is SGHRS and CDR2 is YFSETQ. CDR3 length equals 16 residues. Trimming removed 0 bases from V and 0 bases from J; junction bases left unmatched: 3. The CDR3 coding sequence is TGCGCCAGCAGCTTGGTGACAGGGAGCTCTGGAAACACCATATATTTT. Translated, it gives CASSLVTGSSGNTIYF.

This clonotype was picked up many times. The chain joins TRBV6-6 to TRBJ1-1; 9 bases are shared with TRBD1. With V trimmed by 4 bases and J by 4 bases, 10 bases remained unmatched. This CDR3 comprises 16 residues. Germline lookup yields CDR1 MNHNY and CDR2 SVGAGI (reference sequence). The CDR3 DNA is TGTGCCAGCAGTTGGGACAGGGAGGGAATTACCACTGAAGCTTTCTTT. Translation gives CASSWDREGITTEAFF.

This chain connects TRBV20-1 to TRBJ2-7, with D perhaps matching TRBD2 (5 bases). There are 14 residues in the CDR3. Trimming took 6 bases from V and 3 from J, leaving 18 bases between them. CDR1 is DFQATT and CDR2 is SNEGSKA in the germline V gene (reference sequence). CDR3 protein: CSANPGKRSYEQYF. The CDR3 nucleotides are TGCAGTGCCAATCCCGGGAAAAGGAGCTACGAGCAGTACTTC.

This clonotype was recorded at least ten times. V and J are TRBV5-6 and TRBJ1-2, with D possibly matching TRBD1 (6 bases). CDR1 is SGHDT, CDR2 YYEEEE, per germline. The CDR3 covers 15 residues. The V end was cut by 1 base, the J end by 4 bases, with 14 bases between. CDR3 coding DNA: TGTGCCAGCAGCTTGTACCTGGGGGCCGGCTATGGCTACACCTTC. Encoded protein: CASSLYLGAGYGYTF.

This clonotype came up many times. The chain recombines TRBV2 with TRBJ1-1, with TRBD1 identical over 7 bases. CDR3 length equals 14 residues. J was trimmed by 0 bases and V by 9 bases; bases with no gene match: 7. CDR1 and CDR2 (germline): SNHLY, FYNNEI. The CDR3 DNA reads TGTGCCAGTTCGCCGGGACAGCTGAACACTGAAGCTTTCTTT. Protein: CASSPGQLNTEAFF.

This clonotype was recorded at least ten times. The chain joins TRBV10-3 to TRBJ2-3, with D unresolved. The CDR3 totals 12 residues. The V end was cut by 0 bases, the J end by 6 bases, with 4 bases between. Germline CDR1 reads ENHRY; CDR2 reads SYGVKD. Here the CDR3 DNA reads TGTGCCATCAGTGAGTCGAGTGATACGCAGTATTTT. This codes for CAISESSDTQYF.

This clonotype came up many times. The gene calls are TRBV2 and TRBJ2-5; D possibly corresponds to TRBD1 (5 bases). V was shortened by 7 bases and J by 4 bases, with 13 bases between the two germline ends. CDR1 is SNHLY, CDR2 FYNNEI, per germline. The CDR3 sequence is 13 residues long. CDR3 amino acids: CASKGKWLETQYF. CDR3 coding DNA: TGTGCCAGCAAGGGGAAATGGCTAGAGACCCAGTACTTC.